The clone carrying this TCR beta chain occurred once. What it binds is not known. The data belong to a study of cytomegalovirus exposure and HLA in healthy donors. Notes on the study in general: In an earlier analysis, productive rearrangement rates for most beta V segments clustered near 90% or 30%. 150 or so TCR beta chains were listed as cytomegalovirus-associated.

60 Vbeta and 13 Jbeta primers were used in PCR. The assay was immunoSEQ multiplex PCR, and TCRdb's table has in-frame clones only and misses some. The sample has 150,000 to 200,000 clones; about 77% are singletons. Germline assignment: CDR1 SGDLS and CDR2 YYNGEE. V was pared by 6 bases and J by 4 bases, with 10 bases of the junction left unmatched. CDR3 length: 15 residues. The sample consisted of PBMCs. V and J are TRBV9 and TRBJ2-5, with TRBD1 identical over 9 bases. The receptor was derived from a man younger than 30 in good health and CMV-seropositive. Here the CDR3 reads CASNLDRGGLETQYF. CDR3 DNA sequence: TGTGCCAGCAACCTGGACAGGGGCGGTCTAGAGACCCAGTACTTC.